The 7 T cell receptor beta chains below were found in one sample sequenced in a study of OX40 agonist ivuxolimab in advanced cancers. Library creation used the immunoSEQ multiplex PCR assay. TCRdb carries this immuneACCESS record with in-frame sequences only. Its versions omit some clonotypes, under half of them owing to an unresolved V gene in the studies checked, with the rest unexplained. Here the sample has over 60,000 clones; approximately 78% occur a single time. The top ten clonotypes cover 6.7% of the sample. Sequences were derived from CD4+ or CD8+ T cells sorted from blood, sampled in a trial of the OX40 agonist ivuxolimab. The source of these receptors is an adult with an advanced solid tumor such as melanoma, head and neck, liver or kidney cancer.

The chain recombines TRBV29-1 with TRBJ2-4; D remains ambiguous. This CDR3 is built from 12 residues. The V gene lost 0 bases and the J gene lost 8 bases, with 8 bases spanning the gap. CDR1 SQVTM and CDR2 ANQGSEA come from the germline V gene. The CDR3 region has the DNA TGCAGCGTTGAAGATCCCGCCTACATTCAGTACTTC. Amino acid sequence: CSVEDPAYIQYF.

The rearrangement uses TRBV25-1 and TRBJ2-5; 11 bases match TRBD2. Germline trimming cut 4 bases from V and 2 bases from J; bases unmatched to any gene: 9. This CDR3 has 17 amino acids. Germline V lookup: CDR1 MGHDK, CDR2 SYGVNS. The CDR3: CASSGGRGLAAQETQYF. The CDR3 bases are TGTGCCAGCAGTGGGGGTCGGGGACTAGCGGCACAAGAGACCCAGTACTTC.

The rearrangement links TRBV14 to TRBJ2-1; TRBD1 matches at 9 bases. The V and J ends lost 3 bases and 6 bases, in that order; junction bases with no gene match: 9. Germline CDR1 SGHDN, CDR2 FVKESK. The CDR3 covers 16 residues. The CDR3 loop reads CASSHHRDRVSNEQFF. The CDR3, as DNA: TGTGCCAGCAGCCACCACCGGGACAGGGTATCCAATGAGCAGTTCTTC.

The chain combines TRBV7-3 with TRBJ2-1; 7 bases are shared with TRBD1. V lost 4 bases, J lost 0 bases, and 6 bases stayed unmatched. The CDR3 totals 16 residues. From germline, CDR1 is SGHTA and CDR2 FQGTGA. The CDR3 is CASSSTGSSSYNEQFF. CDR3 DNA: TGTGCCAGCAGCTCGACAGGGTCGAGCTCCTACAATGAGCAGTTCTTC.

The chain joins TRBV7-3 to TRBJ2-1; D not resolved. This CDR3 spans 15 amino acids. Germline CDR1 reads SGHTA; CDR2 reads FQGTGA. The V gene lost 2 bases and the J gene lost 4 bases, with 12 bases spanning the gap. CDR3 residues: CASSLDRLGYNEQFF. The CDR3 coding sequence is TGTGCCAGCAGCTTAGACCGGCTGGGGTACAATGAGCAGTTCTTC.

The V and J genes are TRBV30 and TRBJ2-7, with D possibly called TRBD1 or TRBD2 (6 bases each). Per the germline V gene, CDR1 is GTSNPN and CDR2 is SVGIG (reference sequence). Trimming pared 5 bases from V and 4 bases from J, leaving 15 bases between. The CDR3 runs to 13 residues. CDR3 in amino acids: CAWARGHVYEQYF. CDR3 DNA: TGTGCCTGGGCTCGGGGGCACGTTTACGAGCAGTACTTC.

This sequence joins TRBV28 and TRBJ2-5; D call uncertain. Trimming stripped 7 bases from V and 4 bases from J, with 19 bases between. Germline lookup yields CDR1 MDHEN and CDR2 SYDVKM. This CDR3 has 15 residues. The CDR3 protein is CASNTSPTARETQYF. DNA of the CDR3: TGTGCCAGCAATACTTCCCCGACGGCCAGAGAGACCCAGTACTTC.